One sample yielded the 4 T cell receptor beta chains listed below, sequenced in a study of T cell responses to AZD1222 COVID-19 vaccine. This table comes from immunoSEQ multiplex PCR, and its TCRdb copy is limited to in-frame clones, with some not included. This table holds fewer than 200,000 clones, about 90% found once. The material sequenced was peripheral blood, taken on day 0 of AZD1222 vaccination. Receptors originate from an adult in good health.

The chain couples TRBV28 to TRBJ1-2; D uncertain. V lost 6 bases and J lost 1, with 6 bases in between. The CDR3 spans 12 residues. CDR1 is MDHEN, CDR2 SYDVKM, per germline. The CDR3 nucleotides read TGTGCCAGCAGCGAACGTAACTATGGCTACACCTTC. Translation gives CASSERNYGYTF.

V gene TRBV6-5 combines with J gene TRBJ2-3, with 7 bases aligning to TRBD1. The CDR3 consists of 14 residues. V was clipped by 6 bases and J by 5 bases; unmatched bases: 8. The V gene's germline CDR1 is MNHEY and CDR2 SVGAGI. The CDR3 protein is CASSLGGPGDTQYF. The CDR3 DNA follows: TGTGCCAGCAGCCTAGGGGGCCCGGGAGATACGCAGTATTTT.

The chain links TRBV2 to TRBJ1-2, with 8 bases fitting TRBD1. Germline CDR1 reads SNHLY; CDR2 reads FYNNEI. CDR3 length: 14 amino acids. Trimming cost V 6 bases and J 8 bases; bases outside gene matches: 11. CDR3 amino acids: CASRAGQGARGYTF. The CDR3, as DNA: TGTGCCAGCAGAGCAGGTCAGGGGGCGAGAGGCTACACCTTC.

This chain links TRBV7-2 with TRBJ2-1, with 10 bases matching TRBD2. CDR3 size: 15 residues. The junction had 5 bases not matched to a gene; V was cut back by 0 bases and J by 9 bases. The V gene's germline CDR1 is SGHTA and CDR2 FQGNSA. The CDR3 DNA is TGTGCCAGCAGCTTAGCGATACGGACTAGCGGTGAGCAGTTCTTC. This encodes CASSLAIRTSGEQFF. The whole variable domain, filled in from reference TRBV7-2 and TRBJ2-1, reads GAGVSQSPSNKVTEKGKDVELRCDPISGHTALYWYRQSLGQGLEFLIYFQGNSAPDKSGLPSDRFSAERTGGSVSTLTIQRTQQEDSAVYLCASSLAIRTSGEQFFGPGTRLTVL.